The rows below give T cell receptor beta chains drawn from one sample of a study of control samples from healthy donors and cancer patients. TCRdb's copy holds only in-frame clones and misses some; the assay was immunoSEQ multiplex PCR. The table has some 96,000 clones, roughly 84% seen once. The sequenced sample consisted of blood. These receptors originate from a woman between 50 and 59 years old in good health. Each CDR3 is given with its conserved first and last residue. A D gene is named only where the DNA matches it firmly. The size entry is marked missing in some rows and otherwise reads once, few, many or a size class.

few | TRBJ1-3 | TRBV5-4 | NA | TGTGCCAGCAGCTTTGGCGGCACGGGCTCTGGAAACACCATATATTTT | CASSFGGTGSGNTIYF
once | TRBJ1-6 | TRBV7-2 | NA | TGTGCCAGCAGCCGGGTCCACAGGGTTGGCAATTCACCCCTCCACTTT | CASSRVHRVGNSPLHF
few | TRBJ1-1 | TRBV7-9 | NA | TGTGCCAGCAGCTCAGAGACGGGGAACACTGAAGCTTTCTTT | CASSSETGNTEAFF
NA | TRBJ2-4 | TRBV2 | TRBD1 | TGTGCCAGCAGTTACCTCCGACAGGGGTTAGCCAAAAACATTCAGTACTTC | CASSYLRQGLAKNIQYF
NA | TRBJ2-1 | TRBV5-6 | NA | TGTGCCAGCAGCTTGGGAGCCAGTGAGCAGTTCTTC | CASSLGASEQFF
NA | TRBJ1-2 | TRBV30 | TRBD1 | TGTGCCTGGGGCGGGACAGGGGTGAAACGAGGCTACACCTTC | CAWGGTGVKRGYTF
NA | TRBJ1-2 | TRBV7-2 | NA | TGTGCCAGCAGCAACTCGGGGGCTGGCTACACCTTC | CASSNSGAGYTF
NA | TRBJ2-5 | TRBV20-1 | NA | TGCAGTGCTAGTCCTCCGACAGTCCAACAAGAGACCCAGTACTTC | CSASPPTVQQETQYF
few | TRBJ1-3 | TRBV9 | NA | TGTGCCAGCAGCGGAGGAGGGAACACCATATATTTT | CASSGGGNTIYF
NA | TRBJ2-3 | TRBV11-3 | NA | TGTGCCAGCAGCTTAGGGTTCCCAGGCCAACCGGGCACAGATACGCAGTATTTT | CASSLGFPGQPGTDTQYF
NA | TRBJ2-1 | TRBV27 | NA | TGTGCCAGCAGTCCCGACTGGGGGACAGAGCAGTTCTTC | CASSPDWGTEQFF
NA | TRBJ1-1 | TRBV7-3 | NA | TGTGCCAGCAGCTTAATGGACACAGGCACTGAAGCTTTCTTT | CASSLMDTGTEAFF
once | TRBJ2-6 | TRBV7-3 | NA | TGTGCCAGCAGCGCTGCCGGCTCTGGGGCCAACGTCCTGACTTTC | CASSAAGSGANVLTF
NA | TRBJ1-2 | TRBV6-6 | NA | TGTGCCAGCAGTCTCGTCTACTATGGCTACACCTTC | CASSLVYYGYTF
NA | TRBJ2-7 | TRBV5-4 | NA | TGTGCCAGCAGCTTGGTATCCTCCAGCGAGCAGTACTTC | CASSLVSSSEQYF
NA | TRBJ1-2 | TRBV7-6 | TRBD1 | TGTGCCAGCAGCCAATACAATACCCAGGGGGCGGACGGCTACACCTTC | CASSQYNTQGADGYTF
NA | TRBJ1-4 | TRBV6-6 | NA | TGTGCCAGCAGGTCGGGAGCAACTAATGAAAAACTGTTTTTT | CASRSGATNEKLFF
NA | TRBJ1-3 | TRBV19 | NA | TGTGCCAGTAGTGCGTGGAGGTCCGGAAACACCATATATTTT | CASSAWRSGNTIYF
NA | TRBJ1-1 | TRBV23-1 | TRBD1 | TGCGCCAGCAGGACCCTTTCAGGGACAGGAAAAAGGAATACTGAAGCTTTCTTT | CASRTLSGTGKRNTEAFF
NA | TRBJ2-3 | TRBV4-3 | TRBD1 | TGCGCCAGCAGCCAAGTCCTCCCGGACAGGGCGAGCACAGATACGCAGTATTTT | CASSQVLPDRASTDTQYF
NA | TRBJ1-4 | TRBV29-1 | TRBD1 | TGCAGCGTTATGACAGGGATGTTAGGTGAAAAACTGTTTTTT | CSVMTGMLGEKLFF
NA | TRBJ2-5 | TRBV21-1 | NA | TGTGCCAGCAGCAATAGTGGCGGGAGGGCCGACTCGGAGACCCAGTACTTC | CASSNSGGRADSETQYF
NA | TRBJ2-1 | TRBV7-2 | NA | TGTGCCAGCAGCCCTCCCGGCAACAATGAGCAGTTCTTC | CASSPPGNNEQFF
NA | TRBJ2-3 | TRBV6-2/TRBV6-3 | NA | TGTGCCAGCAGTTTACAGGACCCAGCAGATACGCAGTATTTT | CASSLQDPADTQYF
NA | TRBJ1-2 | TRBV7-9 | NA | TGTGCCAGCAGCCTGGGGACTTTCTATGGCTACACCTTC | CASSLGTFYGYTF
NA | TRBJ2-1 | TRBV6-2/TRBV6-3 | NA | TGTGCCAGCAGTCCCGCGGGCCTCGGATACAATGAGCAGTTCTTC | CASSPAGLGYNEQFF
NA | TRBJ2-2 | TRBV7-9 | TRBD2 | TGTGCCAGCAGCAGCGGGGCGAGTACCGGGGAGCTGTTTTTT | CASSSGASTGELFF
NA | TRBJ1-4 | TRBV7-2 | NA | TGTGCCAGCAGCGGTAGCCACCCAGGGGCAACTAATGAAAAACTGTTTTTT | CASSGSHPGATNEKLFF
NA | TRBJ1-2 | TRBV7-9 | TRBD1 | TGTGCCAGCAGCTTACCCCCAGGAGGGGGCGACTATGGCTACACCTTC | CASSLPPGGGDYGYTF
NA | TRBJ2-5 | TRBV9 | NA | TGTGCCAGCAGTTTGGGGGCCGGGGAGACCCAGTACTTC | CASSLGAGETQYF
NA | TRBJ2-3 | TRBV11-2 | TRBD2 | TGTGCCAGCAGCTCGGGACTAGCGGGGGGGCGGTCGGGTACGCAGTATTTT | CASSSGLAGGRSGTQYF
NA | TRBJ1-4 | TRBV3-1/TRBV3-2 | TRBD1 | TGTGCCAGCAGTCCTGGACAGGGGAGGGAAAAACTGTTTTTT | CASSPGQGREKLFF
NA | TRBJ1-1 | TRBV5-1 | NA | TGCGCCAGCAGCATAGACGTTTACGCTGAAGCTTTCTTT | CASSIDVYAEAFF
NA | TRBJ1-2 | TRBV19 | NA | TGTGCCAGTAGTATAGATCTGGGCAGATCCTATGGCTACACCTTC | CASSIDLGRSYGYTF
NA | TRBJ1-2 | TRBV6-4 | TRBD1 | TGTGCCAGCAGTGACTCAGCAGGGGGCCACTATGGCTACACCTTC | CASSDSAGGHYGYTF
NA | TRBJ1-1 | TRBV5-1 | NA | TGCGCCAGCAGCTTATTAGGGGGAAACACTGAAGCTTTCTTT | CASSLLGGNTEAFF
once | TRBJ2-1 | TRBV15 | TRBD2 | TGTGCCACCAGCAGAGATACCGGGACTAGCTACAATGAGCAGTTCTTC | CATSRDTGTSYNEQFF
NA | TRBJ1-3 | TRBV4-3 | NA | TGCGCCAGCAGCCAAATGACAGGTTTCGACTCTGGAAACACCATATATTTT | CASSQMTGFDSGNTIYF
NA | TRBJ2-1 | TRBV29-1 | NA | TGCAGCGGAGAGGTTTACTCCTACAATGAGCAGTTCTTC | CSGEVYSYNEQFF
NA | TRBJ1-2 | TRBV5-4 | NA | TGTGCCAGCAGCTTGGCTAATGAAAACTATGGCTACACCTTC | CASSLANENYGYTF
NA | TRBJ2-5 | TRBV18 | TRBD2 | TGTGCCAGCTCACCAAGGGCTAGCGGGCTGGTGGAGACCCAGTACTTC | CASSPRASGLVETQYF
NA | TRBJ2-3 | TRBV6-5 | NA | TGTGCCAGCAGTAAACAGAGAACCTTAATGGATACGCAGTATTTT | CASSKQRTLMDTQYF
NA | TRBJ2-1 | TRBV19 | NA | TGTGCCAGTAGGTCCGGGACAAGAGGCTACAATGAGCAGTTCTTC | CASRSGTRGYNEQFF